The next 5 T cell receptor beta chains were all read from a single sample in a study of blood T cell repertoires in COVID-19. This table comes from immunoSEQ multiplex PCR, and its TCRdb copy is limited to in-frame clones, with some not included. This table holds about 320,000 clones, around nine tenths found once. The sequenced material came from PBMCs or T cells enriched from blood (not recorded which). The source of these receptors is a man in his fifties or sixties who had recovered from COVID-19.

This chain joins TRBV19 and TRBJ2-7; D call uncertain. Between the trimmed V and J ends, which lost 1 base and 3 bases, there was a span of 7 bases. CDR3 length: 13 amino acids. The germline CDR1 and CDR2 sequences are LNHDA and SQIVND (reference sequence). CDR3 sequence: CASSIGYSYEQYF. CDR3 coding DNA: TGTGCCAGTAGTATAGGTTACAGCTACGAGCAGTACTTC.

The chain employs TRBV7-3 and TRBJ2-2; 7 bases line up with TRBD2. Germline CDR1 SGHTA, CDR2 FQGTGA. Losses at the gene ends were 5 bases for V and 0 bases for J; bases not matched to a gene: 9. The CDR3 runs 17 residues. This CDR3 is CASSPTGAGANTGELFF. The CDR3 bases are TGTGCCAGCAGCCCCACCGGGGCGGGGGCGAACACCGGGGAGCTGTTTTTT.

This chain connects TRBV7-9 to TRBJ1-1; no firm D call. Trimming stripped 3 bases from V and 8 bases from J, with 10 bases between. CDR1 and CDR2 from the germline V gene are SEHNR and FQNEAQ (reference sequence). CDR3 length: 12 residues. Here the CDR3 DNA reads TGTGCCAGCAGCTTCGCGGGTAGGGAAGCTTTCTTT. Translation gives CASSFAGREAFF.

The chain employs TRBV7-9 and TRBJ2-1, with 10 bases identical to TRBD2. This CDR3 contains 15 residues. The germline V gene encodes CDR1 SEHNR and CDR2 FQNEAQ (reference sequence). Trimming took 2 bases from V and 6 from J; bases not matched to a gene: 4. CDR3 residues: CASSLFIAGGNEQFF. CDR3 in DNA: TGTGCCAGCAGCTTATTTATAGCGGGGGGCAATGAGCAGTTCTTC. Full variable domain (rest looked up from reference TRBV7-9 and TRBJ2-1): DTGVSQNPRHKITKRGQNVTFRCDPISEHNRLYWYRQTLGQGPEFLTYFQNEAQLEKSRLLSDRFSAERPKGSFSTLEIQRTEQGDSAMYLCASSLFIAGGNEQFFGPGTRLTVL.

The chain employs TRBV7-2 and TRBJ1-6; 10 nucleotides line up with TRBD1. Germline CDR1 and CDR2: SGHTA and FQGNSA. V shed 0 bases and J 10 bases; nucleotides not matched to a gene: 6. CDR3 size: 16 residues. CDR3 residues: CASSLAVGQGNSPLHF. Written as DNA, the CDR3 is TGTGCCAGCAGCTTAGCGGTGGGACAGGGGAACTCACCCCTCCACTTT.